A few counts support the clone carrying this T cell receptor beta chain. The data derive from a study of glioma-infiltrating T cells. The CDR3 length is 15 residues. Unmatched junction bases numbered 5, after V lost 6 bases and J lost 2 bases. Germline CDR1 is SEHNR and CDR2 is FQNEAQ (reference sequence). TCR alpha and beta CDR3 regions were amplified from RNA using iRepertoire nested multiplex PCR. TCRdb reprocessed the multiplex PCR reads with MiXCR, giving one entry per CDR3 protein. This table holds around 120,000 distinct CDR3 sequences, approximately 24% found once. The sequenced sample was glioma tissue, nonneoplastic brain tissue, or PBMCs (not recorded which). The chain joins TRBV7-9 to TRBJ1-5; 9 nucleotides agree with TRBD1. The TCR originated in a human donor with low-grade glioma or glioblastoma, undergoing nonglioma brain surgery, or in good health (not recorded which). DNA for the CDR3: TGTGCCAGCAGTCAGACAGGGGGAGGCAATCAGCCCCAGCATTTT. Translation gives CASSQTGGGNQPQHF.